The 14 T cell receptor beta chains presented below share a single source sample, sequenced in a study of blood T cell repertoires in COVID-19. TCRdb's copy holds only in-frame clones and misses some; the assay was immunoSEQ multiplex PCR. The data contain about 350,000 clones, 88% of them singletons. The specimen sequenced was peripheral blood. These receptors were taken from a woman aged 70-85 years with COVID-19, enrolled during active disease.

The chain links TRBV19 to TRBJ1-1; D not resolved. Looked up from germline, CDR1 is LNHDA and CDR2 is SQIVND (reference sequence). The CDR3 totals 13 residues. V was clipped by 2 bases and J by 3 bases, with 7 bases between them. CDR3 loop: CASSIQVDTEAFF. In nucleotides, the CDR3 is TGTGCCAGTAGTATACAGGTGGACACTGAAGCTTTCTTT.

This clone showed up just a few times. This chain links TRBV15 with TRBJ2-1; 12 bases align to TRBD1. V shed 4 bases, J shed 10 bases, and the junction held 8 bases outside the gene matches. The germline gives CDR1 LNHNV, CDR2 YYDKDF (reference sequence). This CDR3 is 15 amino acids long. The CDR3 nucleotides are TGTGCCACCAGCACCGGGACAGGGGGCATTCGGGAGCAGTTCTTC. Protein sequence: CATSTGTGGIREQFF.

The chain carries TRBV5-5 and TRBJ2-7, with 8 bases aligning to TRBD2. CDR1 SGHKS and CDR2 YYEKEE come from the germline V gene (reference sequence). J was trimmed by 2 bases and V by 2 bases; bases with no gene match: 6. There are 15 residues in the CDR3. This chain's CDR3 is CASSLSGGGTYEQYF. The CDR3 region has the DNA TGTGCCAGCAGCTTAAGCGGGGGCGGAACCTACGAGCAGTACTTC.

The chain joins TRBV7-9 to TRBJ1-6, with D maybe TRBD1 (5 bases). The CDR3 runs to 16 residues. Germline loops: CDR1 SEHNR, CDR2 FQNEAQ (reference sequence). V was trimmed by 1 base and J by 4 bases, leaving 11 bases between them. As DNA, the CDR3 is TGTGCCAGCAGCTTAGATACAGGAACTTATAATTCACCCCTCCACTTT. It yields the protein CASSLDTGTYNSPLHF.

This chain uses TRBV9 with TRBJ2-7, with TRBD1 matching 8 bases. The V segment lost 0 bases and the J segment 5 bases; nucleotides outside the gene matches: 7. The CDR3 is made up of 15 amino acids. The germline gives CDR1 SGDLS, CDR2 YYNGEE. The CDR3 loop reads CASSVAAGGIDEQYF. In nucleotides, the CDR3 is TGTGCCAGCAGCGTAGCTGCAGGGGGCATCGACGAGCAGTACTTC.

The V gene is TRBV7-9, the J gene TRBJ2-1, with D possibly TRBD2 on 5 matching bases. V lost 7 bases and J lost 5, with 15 bases in between. Looked up from germline, CDR1 is SEHNR and CDR2 is FQNEAQ (reference sequence). This CDR3 contains 14 residues. CDR3 DNA: TGTGCCAGCAACACCTGGGGAGAGCACAATGAGCAGTTCTTC. This translates into CASNTWGEHNEQFF.

This chain links TRBV7-2 with TRBJ2-7; a weak D match, TRBD2 (5 bases). Trimming pared 7 bases from V and 2 bases from J, leaving 12 bases between. In germline, CDR1 is SGHTA, CDR2 FQGNSA. This CDR3 has 13 residues. In DNA, the CDR3 is TGTGCCAGCATCTTGGACTTTCCCTACGAGCAGTACTTC. Encoded protein: CASILDFPYEQYF.

In its sample, this clone was seen once. This chain connects TRBV6-2 or TRBV6-3 to TRBJ2-7, with D maybe TRBD1 (5 bases). CDR1 is MNHEY, CDR2 SVGEGT, per germline. This CDR3 comprises 14 residues. V was cut by 6 bases and J by 2 bases, with 14 bases left in between. CDR3 coding DNA: TGTGCCAGCAGCTCGCCAGGGATAGCCTACGAGCAGTACTTC. Translation gives CASSSPGIAYEQYF.

V usage is TRBV28 and J usage is TRBJ1-2; 8 positions agree with TRBD1. Germline V gene lookup returns CDR1 MDHEN and CDR2 SYDVKM. CDR3 length equals 14 residues. The trim removed 5 bases at V and 4 bases at J, leaving 6 bases unmatched. In DNA, the CDR3 is TGTGCCAGCAGTCCCCAGGGGGCTAGCTATGGCTACACCTTC. Protein product: CASSPQGASYGYTF.

This clone was found once. The chain is built from TRBV20-1 and TRBJ2-7, with 7 bases matching TRBD1. The J segment lost 2 bases and the V segment lost 3 bases, leaving 7 bases of the junction unmatched. CDR3 length: 14 amino acids. CDR1 is DFQATT and CDR2 is SNEGSKA in the germline V gene (reference sequence). CDR3 protein: CSASRDGQAYEQYF. DNA for the CDR3: TGCAGTGCTAGTAGAGATGGACAGGCCTACGAGCAGTACTTC.

This chain links TRBV2 with TRBJ2-5; 10 nucleotides agree with TRBD2. Germline assignment: CDR1 SNHLY and CDR2 FYNNEI. CDR3 length: 17 residues. Germline trimming cut 3 bases from V and 1 base from J; bases unmatched to any gene: 8. CDR3 sequence: CASSEESGGAGQETQYF. Here the CDR3 DNA reads TGTGCCAGCAGTGAGGAAAGCGGGGGGGCCGGCCAAGAGACCCAGTACTTC.

The chain joins TRBV6-4 to TRBJ2-7, with 7 positions matching TRBD2. The CDR3 has 15 amino acids. The junction had 10 bases not matched to a gene; V was cut back by 6 bases and J by 2 bases. In germline, CDR1 is MRHNA, CDR2 SNTAGT. The CDR3, as DNA: TGTGCCAGCAGCGTACTGGCGGGGGAGACCTACGAGCAGTACTTC. This codes for CASSVLAGETYEQYF.

The V and J genes are TRBV10-3 and TRBJ1-3; the D gene is possibly TRBD1 (5 bases). CDR3 size: 15 residues. The V end was cut by 3 bases, the J end by 0 bases, with 9 bases between. Germline V gives CDR1 ENHRY, CDR2 SYGVKD. This CDR3 reads CAISDPTVSGNTIYF. The CDR3 DNA follows: TGTGCCATCAGTGACCCGACAGTCTCTGGAAACACCATATATTTT.

The chain couples TRBV3-1 (or the pseudogene TRBV3-2) to TRBJ2-7; TRBD1 might be the D (5 bases). The CDR3 has 15 amino acids. V was trimmed by 0 bases and J by 3 bases, leaving 12 bases between them. Germline lookup yields CDR1 LGHDT and CDR2 YNNKEL (reference sequence). CDR3 in amino acids: CASSQDAGPLYEQYF. Written as DNA, the CDR3 is TGTGCCAGCAGCCAAGATGCAGGGCCGCTCTACGAGCAGTACTTC.